A single sample gave rise to the 21 T cell receptor beta chains below, sequenced in a study of patients and donors after allogeneic stem cell transplantation. One entry per CDR3 protein results from TCRdb running MiXCR on the RT-PCR reads. Of some 960,000 distinct CDR3 sequences listed, roughly 18% are singletons. The sequenced sample was blood, either unsorted or a sorted T cell fraction (not recorded which). Source of these receptors: a human donor who was either an allogeneic HSCT recipient or a stem cell or donor lymphocyte infusion donor (not recorded which). It is not recorded whose cells these are; they may come from a transplant donor.

In this sample, this clonotype turned up a few times. V usage is TRBV6-1 and J usage is TRBJ2-2; D call uncertain. The CDR3 is 16 residues long. Trimming pared 5 bases from V and 0 bases from J, leaving 13 bases between. Germline CDR1 is MNHNS and CDR2 is SASEGT. CDR3 DNA: TGTGCCAGCAGTCCAAGGACCCCTGCGAACACCGGGGAGCTGTTTTTT. Residues: CASSPRTPANTGELFF.

This clonotype came up a few times. This rearrangement joins TRBV12-3 or TRBV12-4 to TRBJ2-7, with 7 positions matching TRBD1. The CDR3 runs 14 residues. The V gene end was trimmed by 8 bases and the J gene end by 3 bases; junction bases not matched to a gene: 10. The CDR3 DNA sequence: TGTGCCAGCGGCCGTGGGGGACAGCGCTACGAGCAGTACTTC. It yields the protein CASGRGGQRYEQYF.

The V call is TRBV12-5, the J call TRBJ1-1, with D unclear. From germline, CDR1 is LGHNT and CDR2 FRNRAP. CDR3 length: 15 residues. Trimming took off 6 bases at V and 1 base at J, with 15 bases between the two ends. CDR3 loop: CASGFTHTSNTEAFF. The CDR3 nucleotides are TGTGCTAGTGGATTCACCCATACATCGAACACTGAAGCTTTCTTT.

This clonotype occurred a few times. The DNA of the CDR3 is TGCGCCAGCAGCTTGGGTTCGGGGGGTTCACCCCTCCACTTT. Translated: CASSLGSGGSPLHF. The chain couples TRBV5-1 to TRBJ1-6; TRBD1 is a possible D gene (5 bases). CDR3 length: 14 amino acids. The germline CDR1 and CDR2 sequences are SGHRS and YFSETQ. V was shortened by 0 bases and J by 9 bases, with 10 bases between the two germline ends. Based on the CDR3 plus reference TRBV5-1 and TRBJ1-6, the full variable domain is KAGVTQTPRYLIKTRGQQVTLSCSPISGHRSVSWYQQTPGQGLQFLFEYFSETQRNKGNFPGRFSGRQFSNSRSEMNVSTLELGDSALYLCASSLGSGGSPLHFGNGTRLTVT.

The chain joins TRBV19 to TRBJ1-4, with D maybe TRBD1 (5 bases). V was cut by 6 bases and J by 8 bases, with 13 bases left in between. This CDR3 is 13 amino acids long. Germline V gives CDR1 LNHDA, CDR2 SQIVND (reference sequence). The CDR3 DNA reads as TGTGCCAGTAGAAGGGTAGGGGTCGAAAAACTGTTTTTT. Translation gives CASRRVGVEKLFF.

The chain employs TRBV12-3 or TRBV12-4 and TRBJ2-1; 8 nucleotides align to TRBD2. The CDR3 contains 13 residues. V trimming: 5 bases; J trimming: 6 bases; junction bases outside the gene matches: 3. The CDR3 reads CASSDAGGNEQFF. CDR3 in DNA: TGTGCCAGCAGTGATGCGGGGGGCAATGAGCAGTTCTTC.

The chain uses TRBV27 and TRBJ2-4, with 7 bases aligning to TRBD2. J lost 6 bases, V lost 3 bases, and 5 bases had no gene match. The germline V gene has CDR1 MNHEY and CDR2 SMNVEV (reference sequence). The CDR3 contains 14 residues. CDR3 in DNA: TGTGCCAGCAGTTTTTCTAGCGGACCAAACATTCAGTACTTC. It yields the protein CASSFSSGPNIQYF.

The gene calls are TRBV4-3 and TRBJ2-1, with D uncertain. Trimming removed 4 bases from V and 5 bases from J, with 24 bases in between. The CDR3 has 18 residues. Looked up from germline, CDR1 is LGHNA and CDR2 is YSLEER. CDR3 residues: CASSLPSVPPLLNNEQFF. DNA for the CDR3: TGCGCCAGCAGCCTCCCGAGTGTACCCCCGCTACTCAACAATGAGCAGTTCTTC.

This clonotype occurred a few times. The V and J genes are TRBV3-1 and TRBJ2-2; 8 nucleotides match TRBD2. Per germline, CDR1 LGHDT and CDR2 YNNKEL (reference sequence). Trimming cost V 4 bases and J 1 base; bases outside gene matches: 14. The CDR3 spans 19 residues. CDR3: CASSPNRGSGVMNTGELFF. The CDR3 DNA sequence: TGTGCCAGCAGCCCAAATCGGGGTAGCGGGGTGATGAACACCGGGGAGCTGTTTTTT.

A few counts support this clonotype. The rearrangement links TRBV30 to TRBJ2-2; TRBD1 aligns across 7 bases. J gave up 0 bases and V 3 bases, and 1 base lay outside the gene matches. Germline assignment: CDR1 GTSNPN and CDR2 SVGIG (reference sequence). This CDR3 region has 14 residues. CDR3 protein: CAWRGTANTGELFF. The CDR3 DNA reads as TGTGCCTGGAGGGGGACAGCGAACACCGGGGAGCTGTTTTTT.

This clonotype was counted many times. The V and J genes are TRBV5-6 and TRBJ2-1; unclear D gene. The CDR3 is 11 residues long. Germline CDR1 is SGHDT and CDR2 is YYEEEE. V was cut by 2 bases and J by 9 bases, with 6 bases left in between. The CDR3 DNA reads as TGTGCCAGCAGCTTAAAGGTTGAGCAGTTCTTC. Encoded protein: CASSLKVEQFF.

V gene TRBV4-3 combines with J gene TRBJ2-1; possibly TRBD2 for D (7 bases). The length of the CDR3 is 15 residues. CDR1 is LGHNA and CDR2 is YSLEER in the germline V gene. The V gene lost 2 bases and the J gene lost 8 bases, with 16 bases spanning the gap. CDR3 DNA: TGCGCCAGCAGCCAAACGCGGGGGCGCGTCGATGAGCAGTTCTTC. It encodes CASSQTRGRVDEQFF.

This clonotype was seen ten or more times. This sequence joins TRBV4-2 and TRBJ2-6; D is unclear. The V end was cut by 4 bases, the J end by 0 bases, with 7 bases between. Germline values: CDR1 LGHNA, CDR2 YNFKEQ. CDR3 size: 15 residues. The DNA of the CDR3 is TGTGCCAGCAGCCCAGAGGACTCTGGGGCCAACGTCCTGACTTTC. Its translation is CASSPEDSGANVLTF.

The V call is TRBV2, the J call TRBJ2-7, with 11 nucleotides matching TRBD1. V was pared by 7 bases and J by 1 base, with 3 bases of the junction left unmatched. Germline CDR1 is SNHLY and CDR2 is FYNNEI. This CDR3 comprises 14 residues. The CDR3 DNA reads as TGTGCCAGCAATCGGGACAGGGGGTCCTACGAGCAGTACTTC. Amino acid sequence: CASNRDRGSYEQYF.

This chain links TRBV2 with TRBJ1-2, with TRBD1 identical over 8 bases. CDR3 size: 13 residues. From germline, CDR1 is SNHLY and CDR2 FYNNEI. Trimming at V came to 7 bases and at J to 5 bases, leaving 6 bases not matched to a gene. CDR3 amino acids: CASMAGGNYGYTF. In DNA form, the CDR3 reads TGTGCCAGCATGGCAGGGGGCAATTATGGCTACACCTTC. The variable domain in full, completed from reference TRBV2 and TRBJ1-2, reads EPEVTQTPSHQVTQMGQEVILRCVPISNHLYFYWYRQILGQKVEFLVSFYNNEISEKSEIFDDQFSVERPDGSNFTLKIRSTKLEDSAMYFCASMAGGNYGYTFGSGTRLTVV.

The sample holds a few counts of this clonotype. The rearrangement uses TRBV28 and TRBJ1-5, with a weak D call TRBD1 (6 bases). The CDR3 is 13 amino acids. Deletions cut 7 bases from V and 6 bases from J, with 13 bases between. Germline CDR1 is MDHEN and CDR2 is SYDVKM. The CDR3 DNA reads as TGTGCCAGCACCCGGGGGGGCGTTCAGCCCCAGCATTTT. Translating it yields CASTRGGVQPQHF. The entire variable domain, with the rest obtained from reference TRBV28 and TRBJ1-5, is as follows: DVKVTQSSRYLVKRTGEKVFLECVQDMDHENMFWYRQDPGLGLRLIYFSYDVKMKEKGDIPEGYSVSREKKERFSLILESASTNQTSMYLCASTRGGVQPQHFGDGTRLSIL.

The chain couples TRBV5-1 to TRBJ2-7, with D tentatively TRBD2 (6 bases). V gave up 6 bases and J gave up 1 base, with 17 bases separating them. CDR1 and CDR2 from the germline V gene are SGHRS and YFSETQ. CDR3 length: 15 amino acids. CDR3 sequence reads: CASNPGLAASYEQYF. In DNA, the CDR3 is TGCGCCAGCAACCCGGGACTTGCCGCTTCCTACGAGCAGTACTTC.

In the case of this clonotype: At one end, the junction sequence differs from germline, possibly due to a read error. The rearrangement uses TRBV5-1 and TRBJ1-1; the D is unclear. The CDR3 loop spans 15 amino acids. Per the germline V gene, CDR1 is SGHRS and CDR2 is YFSETQ. Here the CDR3 reads CASSLDGRTNTEASF. In DNA, the CDR3 is TGCGCCAGCAGCTTGGACGGCAGGACCAACACTGAAGCTTCCTTC.

J is TRBJ1-5 and V is TRBV18; D gene ambiguous. The germline CDR1 and CDR2 sequences are KGHSH and LQKENI. Between the trimmed V and J ends, which lost 1 base and 6 bases, there was a span of 10 bases. The CDR3 is 14 residues long. The CDR3 DNA follows: TGTGCCAGCTCACCACTAGACTCAGGTCAGCCCCAGCATTTT. Translating it yields CASSPLDSGQPQHF.

The chain is built from TRBV10-3 and TRBJ2-2, with D perhaps being TRBD1 or TRBD2 (5 bases each). In germline, CDR1 is ENHRY, CDR2 SYGVKD. This CDR3 has 17 residues. Between the trimmed V and J ends, which lost 6 bases and 4 bases, there was a span of 21 bases. This chain's CDR3 is CAISDGPGRRGTGELFF. CDR3 nucleotides: TGTGCCATCAGCGATGGACCGGGACGAAGGGGCACCGGGGAGCTGTTTTTT.

The genes are TRBV7-2 and TRBJ1-1, with D possibly being TRBD1 (6 bases). This CDR3 region has 14 residues. V lost 5 bases and J lost 5, with 15 bases in between. From germline, CDR1 is SGHTA and CDR2 FQGNSA. CDR3 loop: CASSREGHATEAFF. The CDR3 coding sequence is TGTGCCAGCAGCCGCGAGGGACACGCGACTGAAGCTTTCTTT.